This T cell receptor (beta chain) was found in a study of control samples from healthy donors and cancer patients (dated by TCRdb to 2020 to 2022). Preparation of the library involved the immunoSEQ multiplex PCR assay. TCRdb obtained this table from immuneACCESS and retained in-frame rearrangements with V and J assigned. These tables miss some clones; where compared with another copy, unresolved V genes account for less than half of the shortfall, and the remainder is unexplained. This sample comprises around 200,000 clones, about nine tenths of them detected only once. Roughly 1.6% of the sample comes from the top ten. Via the germline V gene, CDR1 is SNHLY and CDR2 FYNNEI. V has 7 bases trimmed and J has 9 bases trimmed; junction bases matching no gene number 4. Taken from cysteine to phenylalanine, the CDR3 has 13 residues. Only the CDR3 DNA is retained, 39 bases long and in frame from the first base.

About this clone: Its antigen specificity is not known. Base qualities are missing; no much larger clone stands one base away.

This TCR was sampled from a woman in her 30s in good health. This receptor chain uses TRBV2 and TRBJ1-6, and 9 junction bases match TRBD1. Material: blood. CDR3 sequence: CASTLDRGSPLHF. The DNA is TGTGCCAGCACCCTGGACAGGGGTTCACCCCTCCACTTT. Beyond the CDR3, the reference TRBV2 and TRBJ1-6 genes provide the residues; the full variable domain reads: EPEVTQTPSHQVTQMGQEVILRCVPISNHLYFYWYRQILGQKVEFLVSFYNNEISEKSEIFDDQFSVERPDGSNFTLKIRSTKLEDSAMYFCASTLDRGSPLHFGNGTRLTVT.